These T cell receptor beta chains were read from a single sample in a study of TIL therapy for anti-PD-1-resistant metastatic lung cancer. This table comes from immunoSEQ multiplex PCR, and its TCRdb copy is limited to in-frame clones, with some not included. The sample consists of around 100,000 clones, roughly 65% of them appearing once. Specimen: tumor tissue, collected at baseline. Receptors originate from a person aged 25 to 85 with non-small cell lung cancer. Both conserved end residues are trimmed from each CDR3.

J	length	V	CDR3
TRBJ2-7	9	TRBV7-9	ASSPVGEQY
TRBJ2-3	11	TRBV12-3/TRBV12-4	ASSFSGTDTQY
TRBJ2-3	14	TRBV5-1	ASRPSGGKGTDTQY
TRBJ2-5	9	TRBV15	ATSKQETQY
TRBJ2-1	10	TRBV28	ASSSIGNEQF
TRBJ1-2	16	TRBV11-2	ASSLKSLGQGVWYGYT
TRBJ1-1	9	TRBV21-1	ATTFCGEAF
TRBJ2-7	13	TRBV27	ASSQKDSLPYEQY
TRBJ1-5	11	TRBV3-1/TRBV3-2	ASSQGREQPQH
TRBJ2-5	13	TRBV30	AWSSRTEYQETQY
TRBJ1-4	13	TRBV24-1	ATSDLRRPNEKLF
TRBJ1-5	12	TRBV6-5	ASQGTGQGQPQH
TRBJ2-4	10	TRBV7-9	ASSLPQNIQY
TRBJ2-1	14	TRBV2	ASRELAGRSYNEQF
TRBJ1-5	13	TRBV7-9	ASSPVQGGNQPQH
TRBJ2-3	12	TRBV5-8	ASSLAASTDTQY
TRBJ2-7	14	TRBV7-9	ASSLSPTRGRYEQY
TRBJ1-1	11	TRBV12-3/TRBV12-4	ASSSRRDSEAF
TRBJ2-3	13	TRBV7-9	ASSLAPGFADTQY
TRBJ1-4	13	TRBV24-1	ATSESGTGARKLF
TRBJ2-7	11	TRBV4-3	ASSLTLSGEQY
TRBJ2-1	15	TRBV7-6	ASSPRLAGGPYNEQF
TRBJ1-6	14	TRBV9	ASSASGGAYNSPLH
TRBJ1-3	12	TRBV7-9	ASSFSPSGNTIY
TRBJ1-1	13	TRBV5-1	ASSLTRQESTEAF
TRBJ2-1	10	TRBV10-1	ASSSRGGEQF
TRBJ2-7	12	TRBV7-2	ASSLDGGYYEQY
TRBJ2-2	15	TRBV3-1/TRBV3-2	ASSQELAPRDTGELF
TRBJ1-5	11	TRBV4-1	ASSHHIDQPQH
TRBJ2-1	15	TRBV21-1	ASSMGGREVSYNEQF
TRBJ1-6	13	TRBV11-2	ASSPQGGYNSPLH
TRBJ1-4	12	TRBV5-5	ASSGTVYQEKLF
TRBJ2-1	13	TRBV7-2	ASTPPGTAYNEQF
TRBJ1-6	9	TRBV7-2	ASSRSESLH
TRBJ2-5	12	TRBV30	AWKTGTGQETQY
TRBJ2-2	13	TRBV19	ASTLDWSSAGELF
TRBJ2-3	13	TRBV6-5	ASTPGGASTDTQY
TRBJ1-4	13	TRBV4-1	ASSQEGDRDEKLF
TRBJ2-3	13	TRBV11-2	ASSLGSGGRDTQY
TRBJ1-3	14	TRBV6-1	ASSGLTASSGNTIY
TRBJ1-2	13	TRBV19	ASSARTGGPYGYT
TRBJ2-2	13	TRBV29-1	SGITPITETGELF
TRBJ2-7	10	TRBV30	AWSGSGGEQY
TRBJ1-2	12	TRBV6-5	ANKDEDVNYGYT
TRBJ2-7	8	TRBV23-1	AACFYEQY
TRBJ1-1	12	TRBV7-9	ASSGGTGDTEAF
TRBJ1-1	12	TRBV13	ASSPPWGATEAF
TRBJ2-7	15	TRBV27	ASSLMTSLLGPYEQY
TRBJ2-7	11	TRBV19	ASSRDSPYEQY
TRBJ2-2	12	TRBV30	AWRGGTVTGELF
TRBJ2-5	16	TRBV14	ASSQTSGGTRNQETQY
TRBJ1-1	13	TRBV7-6	ASSPITRGGTEAF
TRBJ1-4	11	TRBV2	ASRRGSNEKLF
TRBJ1-2	15	TRBV4-3	ASSQVGQRGSSGGYT